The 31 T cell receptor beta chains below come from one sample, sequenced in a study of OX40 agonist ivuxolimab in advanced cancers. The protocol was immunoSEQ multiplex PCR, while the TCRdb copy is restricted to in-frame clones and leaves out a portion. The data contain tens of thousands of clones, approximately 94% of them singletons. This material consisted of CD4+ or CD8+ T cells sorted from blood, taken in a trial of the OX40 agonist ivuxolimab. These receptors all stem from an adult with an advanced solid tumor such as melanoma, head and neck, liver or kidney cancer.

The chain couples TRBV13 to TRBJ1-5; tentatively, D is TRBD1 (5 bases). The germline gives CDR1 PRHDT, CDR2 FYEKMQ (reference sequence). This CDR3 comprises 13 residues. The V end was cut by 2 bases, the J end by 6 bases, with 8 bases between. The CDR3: CASSLQGIQPQHF. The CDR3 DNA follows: TGTGCCAGCAGCTTACAGGGAATTCAGCCCCAGCATTTT.

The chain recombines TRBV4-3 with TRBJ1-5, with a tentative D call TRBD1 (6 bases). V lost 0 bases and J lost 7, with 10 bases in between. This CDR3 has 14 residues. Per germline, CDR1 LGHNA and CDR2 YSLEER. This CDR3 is CASSQDRGWQPQHF. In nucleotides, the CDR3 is TGCGCCAGCAGCCAAGACAGGGGATGGCAGCCCCAGCATTTT.

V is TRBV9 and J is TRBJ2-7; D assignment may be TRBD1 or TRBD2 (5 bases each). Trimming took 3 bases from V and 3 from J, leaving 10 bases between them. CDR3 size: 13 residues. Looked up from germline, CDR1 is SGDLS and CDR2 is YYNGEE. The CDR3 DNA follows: TGTGCCAGCAGCGCCAGGGACCGCTACGAGCAGTACTTC. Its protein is CASSARDRYEQYF.

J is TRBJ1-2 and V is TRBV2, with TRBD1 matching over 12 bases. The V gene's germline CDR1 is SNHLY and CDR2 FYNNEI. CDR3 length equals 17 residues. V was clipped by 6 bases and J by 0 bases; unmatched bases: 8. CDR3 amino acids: CASRQPGQGASNYGYTF. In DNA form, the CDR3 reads TGTGCCAGCAGGCAACCGGGACAGGGGGCTTCTAACTATGGCTACACCTTC.

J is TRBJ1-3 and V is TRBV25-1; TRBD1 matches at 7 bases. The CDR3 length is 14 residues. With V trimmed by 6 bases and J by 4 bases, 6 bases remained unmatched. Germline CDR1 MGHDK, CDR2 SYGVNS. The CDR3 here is CASSLTGPGNTIYF. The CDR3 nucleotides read TGTGCCAGCAGCTTGACAGGGCCGGGAAACACCATATATTTT.

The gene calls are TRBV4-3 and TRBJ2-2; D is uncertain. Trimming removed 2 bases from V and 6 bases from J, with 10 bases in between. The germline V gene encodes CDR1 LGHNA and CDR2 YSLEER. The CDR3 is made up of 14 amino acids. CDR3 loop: CASSQLESAGELFF. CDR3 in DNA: TGCGCCAGCAGCCAACTAGAGTCGGCCGGGGAGCTGTTTTTT.

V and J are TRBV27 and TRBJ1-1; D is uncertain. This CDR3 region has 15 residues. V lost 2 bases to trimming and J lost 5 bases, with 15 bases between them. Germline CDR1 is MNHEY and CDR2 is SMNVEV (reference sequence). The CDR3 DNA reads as TGTGCCAGCAGTTTAGACGGCCCCGAGTGGACTGAAGCTTTCTTT. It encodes CASSLDGPEWTEAFF.

The DNA for the CDR3 is TGCAGCGTTCCAGGTAGCGCGTCCTACGAGCAGTACTTC. Translation: CSVPGSASYEQYF. The chain couples TRBV29-1 to TRBJ2-7; TRBD2 might be the D (5 bases). Germline values: CDR1 SQVTM, CDR2 ANQGSEA. V shed 5 bases and J shed 1 base, with 12 bases lying between them. The length of the CDR3 is 13 residues.

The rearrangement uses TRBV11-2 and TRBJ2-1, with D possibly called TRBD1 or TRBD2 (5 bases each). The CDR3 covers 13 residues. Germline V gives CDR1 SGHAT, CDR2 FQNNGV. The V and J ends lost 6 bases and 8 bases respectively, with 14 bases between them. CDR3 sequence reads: CASRPGLGDEQFF. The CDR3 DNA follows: TGTGCCAGCAGACCAGGACTGGGGGATGAGCAGTTCTTC.

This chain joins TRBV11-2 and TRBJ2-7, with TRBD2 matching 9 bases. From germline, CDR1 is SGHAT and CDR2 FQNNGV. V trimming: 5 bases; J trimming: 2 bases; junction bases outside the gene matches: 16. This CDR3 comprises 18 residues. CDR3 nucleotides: TGTGCCAGCAGCCCCGCAGGGGCGGGGGGGAAGGTCCCCTACGAGCAGTACTTC. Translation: CASSPAGAGGKVPYEQYF. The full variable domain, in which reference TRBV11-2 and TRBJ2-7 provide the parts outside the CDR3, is EAGVAQSPRYKIIEKRQSVAFWCNPISGHATLYWYQQILGQGPKLLIQFQNNGVVDDSQLPKDRFSAERLKGVDSTLKIQPAKLEDSAVYLCASSPAGAGGKVPYEQYFGPGTRLTVT.

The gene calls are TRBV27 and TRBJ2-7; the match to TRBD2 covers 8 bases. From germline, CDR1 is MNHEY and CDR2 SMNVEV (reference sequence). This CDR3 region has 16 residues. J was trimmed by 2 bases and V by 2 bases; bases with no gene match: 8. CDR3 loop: CASSLAGGGGTYEQYF. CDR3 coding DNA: TGTGCCAGCAGTTTAGCGGGGGGCGGCGGTACCTACGAGCAGTACTTC.

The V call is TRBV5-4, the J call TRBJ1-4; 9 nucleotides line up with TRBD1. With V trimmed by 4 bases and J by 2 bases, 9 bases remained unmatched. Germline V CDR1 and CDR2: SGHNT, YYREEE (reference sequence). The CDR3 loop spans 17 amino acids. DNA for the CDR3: TGTGCCAGCAGCGGGCCGGGACAGGGAATTACTAATGAAAAACTGTTTTTT. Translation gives CASSGPGQGITNEKLFF.

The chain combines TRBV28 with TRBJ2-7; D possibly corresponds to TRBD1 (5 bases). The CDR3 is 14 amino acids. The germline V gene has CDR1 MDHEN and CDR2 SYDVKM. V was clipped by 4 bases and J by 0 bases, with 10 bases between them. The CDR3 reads CASSSPGPSYEQYF. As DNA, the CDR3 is TGTGCCAGCAGTTCCCCAGGGCCCTCCTACGAGCAGTACTTC.

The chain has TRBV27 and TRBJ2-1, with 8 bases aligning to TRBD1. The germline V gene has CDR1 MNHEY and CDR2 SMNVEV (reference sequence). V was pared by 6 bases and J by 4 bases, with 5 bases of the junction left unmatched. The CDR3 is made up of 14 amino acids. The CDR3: CASSATGGYNEQFF. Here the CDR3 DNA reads TGTGCCAGCAGCGCCACAGGGGGTTACAATGAGCAGTTCTTC.

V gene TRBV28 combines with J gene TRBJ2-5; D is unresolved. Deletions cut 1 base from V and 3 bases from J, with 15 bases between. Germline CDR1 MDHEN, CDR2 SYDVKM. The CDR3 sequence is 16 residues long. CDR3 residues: CASSLLNYQEEETQYF. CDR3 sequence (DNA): TGTGCCAGCAGTTTATTAAATTACCAAGAGGAAGAGACCCAGTACTTC.

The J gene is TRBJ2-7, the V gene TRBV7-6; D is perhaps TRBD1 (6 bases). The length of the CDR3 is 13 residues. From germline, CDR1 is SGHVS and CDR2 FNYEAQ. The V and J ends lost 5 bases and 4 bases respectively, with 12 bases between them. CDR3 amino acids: CASSPSDSYEQYF. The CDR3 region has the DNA TGTGCCAGCAGCCCGTCGGACAGTTACGAGCAGTACTTC.

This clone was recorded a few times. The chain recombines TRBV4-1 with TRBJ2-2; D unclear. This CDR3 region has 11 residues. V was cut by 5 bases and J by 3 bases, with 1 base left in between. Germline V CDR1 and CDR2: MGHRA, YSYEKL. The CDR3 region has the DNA TGCGCCAGCAGCTACACCGGGGAGCTGTTTTTT. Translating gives CASSYTGELFF.

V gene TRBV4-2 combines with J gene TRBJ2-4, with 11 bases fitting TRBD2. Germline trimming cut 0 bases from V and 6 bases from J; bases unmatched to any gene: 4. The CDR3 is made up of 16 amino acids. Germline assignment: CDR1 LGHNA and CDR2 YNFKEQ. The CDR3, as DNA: TGTGCCAGCAGCCAAGAAACCGGGACTAGCGGAAACATTCAGTACTTC. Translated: CASSQETGTSGNIQYF.

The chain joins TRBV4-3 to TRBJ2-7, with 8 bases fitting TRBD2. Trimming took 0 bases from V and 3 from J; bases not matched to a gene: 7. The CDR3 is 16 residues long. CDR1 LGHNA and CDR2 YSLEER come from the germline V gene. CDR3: CASSQEGVAGIYEQYF. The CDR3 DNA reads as TGCGCCAGCAGCCAAGAGGGGGTAGCGGGAATCTACGAGCAGTACTTC.

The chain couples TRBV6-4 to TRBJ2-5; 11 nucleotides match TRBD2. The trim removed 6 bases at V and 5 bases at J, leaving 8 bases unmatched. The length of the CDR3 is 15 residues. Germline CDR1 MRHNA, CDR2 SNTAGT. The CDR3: CASRLAGGPKETQYF. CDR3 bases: TGTGCCAGCAGGTTAGCGGGGGGGCCCAAGGAGACCCAGTACTTC.

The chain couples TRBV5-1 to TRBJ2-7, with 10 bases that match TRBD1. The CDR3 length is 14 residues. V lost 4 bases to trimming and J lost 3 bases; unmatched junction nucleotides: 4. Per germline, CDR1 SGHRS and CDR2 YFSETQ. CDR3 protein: CASSPGQGIYEQYF. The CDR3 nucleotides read TGCGCCAGCAGCCCGGGACAGGGGATCTACGAGCAGTACTTC.

CDR3 region: CASSLGQGALDEQFF. The CDR3 nucleotides read TGTGCCAGCAGCTTAGGCCAGGGGGCGTTGGATGAGCAGTTCTTC. The rearrangement links TRBV7-9 to TRBJ2-1; 8 nucleotides line up with TRBD1. J lost 8 bases, V lost 1 base, and 7 bases had no gene match. This CDR3 region has 15 residues. Germline-derived CDR1 and CDR2 are SEHNR and FQNEAQ (reference sequence).

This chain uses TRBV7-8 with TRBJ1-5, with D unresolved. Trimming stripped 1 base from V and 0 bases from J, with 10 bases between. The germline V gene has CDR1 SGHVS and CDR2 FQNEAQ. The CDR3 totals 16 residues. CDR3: CASSLESQYSNQPQHF. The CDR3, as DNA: TGTGCCAGCAGCTTAGAGTCACAGTATAGCAATCAGCCCCAGCATTTT.

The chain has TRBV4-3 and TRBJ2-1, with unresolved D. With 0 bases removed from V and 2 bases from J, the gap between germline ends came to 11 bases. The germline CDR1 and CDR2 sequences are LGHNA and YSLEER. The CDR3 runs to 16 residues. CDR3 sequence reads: CASSQDHSGPYNEQFF. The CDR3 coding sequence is TGCGCCAGCAGCCAAGATCACTCTGGGCCCTACAATGAGCAGTTCTTC.

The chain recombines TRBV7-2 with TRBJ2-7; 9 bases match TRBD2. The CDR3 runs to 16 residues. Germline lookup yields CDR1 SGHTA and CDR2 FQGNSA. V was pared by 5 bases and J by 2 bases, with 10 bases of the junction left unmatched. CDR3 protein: CASSPTQTSGPYEQYF. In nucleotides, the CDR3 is TGTGCCAGCAGCCCCACCCAGACTAGCGGACCCTACGAGCAGTACTTC.

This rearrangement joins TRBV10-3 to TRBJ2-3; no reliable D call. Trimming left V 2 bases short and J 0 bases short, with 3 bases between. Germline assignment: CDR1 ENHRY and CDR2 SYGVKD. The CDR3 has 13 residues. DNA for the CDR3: TGTGCCATCAGTGAGGGTAGCACAGATACGCAGTATTTT. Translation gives CAISEGSTDTQYF.

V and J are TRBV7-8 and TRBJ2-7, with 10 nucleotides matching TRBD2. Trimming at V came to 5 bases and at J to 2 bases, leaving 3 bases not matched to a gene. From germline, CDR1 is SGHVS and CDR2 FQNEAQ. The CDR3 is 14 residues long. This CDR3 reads CASSQTSGPYEQYF. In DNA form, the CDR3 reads TGTGCCAGCAGCCAGACTAGCGGGCCCTACGAGCAGTACTTC.

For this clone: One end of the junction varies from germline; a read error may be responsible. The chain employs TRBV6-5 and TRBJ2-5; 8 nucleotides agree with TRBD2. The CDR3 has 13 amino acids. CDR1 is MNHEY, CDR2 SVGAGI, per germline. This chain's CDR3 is CASSRGGQQTQYF. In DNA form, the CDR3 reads TGTGCCAGCAGCCGGGGGGGCCAACAGACCCAGTACTTC.

DNA for the CDR3: TGTGCCAGCAGGGGTTTAATGACAGGGGGTTCCTACGAGCAGTACTTC. Protein: CASRGLMTGGSYEQYF. V gene TRBV7-3 combines with J gene TRBJ2-7, with 9 bases matching TRBD1. The V gene's germline CDR1 is SGHTA and CDR2 FQGTGA. V shed 6 bases, J shed 1 base, and the junction held 10 bases outside the gene matches. The CDR3 sequence is 16 residues long.

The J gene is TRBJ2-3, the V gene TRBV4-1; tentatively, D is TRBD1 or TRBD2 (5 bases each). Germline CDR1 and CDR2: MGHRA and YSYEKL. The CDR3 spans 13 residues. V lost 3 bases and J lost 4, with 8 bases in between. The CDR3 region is CASSQTGPDTQYF. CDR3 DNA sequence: TGCGCCAGCAGCCAGACGGGGCCAGATACGCAGTATTTT.

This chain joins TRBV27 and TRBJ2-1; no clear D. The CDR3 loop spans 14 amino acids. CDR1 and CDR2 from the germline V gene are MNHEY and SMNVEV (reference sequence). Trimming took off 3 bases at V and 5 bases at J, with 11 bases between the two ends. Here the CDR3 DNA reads TGTGCCAGCAGTTTGGGCGGACGGAACAATGAGCAGTTCTTC. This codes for CASSLGGRNNEQFF.